Listed below are T cell receptor beta chains from one sample, sequenced in a study of molecular identifiers for immune sequencing clone quantification. Each CDR3 protein gets one entry after TCRdb re-called the PCR reads with MiXCR. The repertoire holds about 320,000 distinct CDR3 sequences, with roughly 23% as singletons. The sample comprised naive CD8+ T cells from blood, with Jurkat cell RNA spiked in. Receptors were obtained from a human donor in good health. Some libraries in this study had Jurkat cell RNA spiked in. Each CDR3 is given with its conserved first and last residue. The order of the fields is V gene, clone size, D gene, J gene, CDR3 protein, CDR3 DNA. The D gene is left open where the match is weak. The listing skips clone size in some rows; elsewhere it reads once, few, many or a size class.

V gene: TRBV27
clone size: NA
D gene: TRBD1
J gene: TRBJ1-1
CDR3 protein: CASSSPDRAGYNTEAFF
CDR3 DNA: TGTGCCAGCAGTTCGCCAGACAGGGCGGGTTATAACACTGAAGCTTTCTTT

V gene: TRBV7-9
clone size: few
D gene: NA
J gene: TRBJ1-4
CDR3 protein: CASSLSSTNEKLFF
CDR3 DNA: TGTGCCAGCAGCTTATCTTCAACTAATGAAAAACTGTTTTTT

V gene: TRBV7-3
clone size: NA
D gene: NA
J gene: TRBJ2-1
CDR3 protein: CARRLSGSDYHNEQFF
CDR3 DNA: TGTGCCCGCCGCTTAAGCGGGTCGGACTACCACAATGAGCAGTTCTTC

V gene: TRBV3-1
clone size: NA
D gene: NA
J gene: TRBJ2-3
CDR3 protein: CASSQVSGHRTDTQYF
CDR3 DNA: TGTGCCAGCAGCCAAGTTTCTGGACACCGCACAGATACGCAGTATTTT

V gene: TRBV7-9
clone size: NA
D gene: NA
J gene: TRBJ1-5
CDR3 protein: CASSADSTVGQPQHF
CDR3 DNA: TGTGCCAGCAGCGCTGACAGTACCGTCGGTCAGCCCCAGCATTTT

V gene: TRBV6-2/TRBV6-3
clone size: NA
D gene: TRBD1
J gene: TRBJ1-5
CDR3 protein: CASSGGQGYIGNQPQQF
CDR3 DNA: TGTGCCAGCAGTGGGGGACAGGGATATATTGGCAATCAGCCCCAGCAATTT

V gene: TRBV20-1
clone size: few
D gene: NA
J gene: TRBJ1-1
CDR3 protein: CSARELGTEAFF
CDR3 DNA: TGCAGTGCTAGAGAATTAGGCACTGAAGCTTTCTTT

V gene: TRBV7-2
clone size: many
D gene: TRBD1
J gene: TRBJ2-7
CDR3 protein: CASSGLETGGYEQYF
CDR3 DNA: TGTGCCAGCAGCGGCCTGGAGACAGGGGGCTACGAGCAGTACTTC

V gene: TRBV5-4
clone size: NA
D gene: NA
J gene: TRBJ2-4
CDR3 protein: CASSEGTNIQYF
CDR3 DNA: TGTGCCAGCAGCGAGGGGACGAACATTCAGTACTTC

V gene: TRBV7-6
clone size: many
D gene: NA
J gene: TRBJ2-7
CDR3 protein: CASSFSSLDGDYEQYF
CDR3 DNA: TGTGCCAGCAGCTTTAGCTCTCTGGACGGGGACTACGAGCAGTACTTC

V gene: TRBV6-2/TRBV6-3
clone size: NA
D gene: TRBD1
J gene: TRBJ2-7
CDR3 protein: CASSSERQGYKQYF
CDR3 DNA: TGTGCCAGCAGTTCCGAACGACAGGGTTACAAGCAGTACTTC

V gene: TRBV20-1
clone size: few
D gene: TRBD2
J gene: TRBJ2-1
CDR3 protein: CSAPHVLRTSGRWQFF
CDR3 DNA: TGCAGTGCTCCCCATGTTTTGAGGACTAGCGGGAGGTGGCAGTTCTTC

V gene: TRBV27
clone size: NA
D gene: NA
J gene: TRBJ1-1
CDR3 protein: CASSLRGRGTEAFF
CDR3 DNA: TGTGCCAGCAGTTTACGGGGGCGCGGCACTGAAGCTTTCTTT

V gene: TRBV29-1
clone size: few
D gene: NA
J gene: TRBJ2-3
CDR3 protein: CSVEEVGGRAGGLTDTQYF
CDR3 DNA: TGCAGCGTTGAAGAAGTTGGGGGTCGGGCAGGAGGACTCACAGATACGCAGTATTTT

V gene: TRBV5-6
clone size: many
D gene: NA
J gene: TRBJ2-3
CDR3 protein: CASSVGPGFTDTQYF
CDR3 DNA: TGTGCCAGCAGCGTGGGGCCGGGGTTCACAGATACGCAGTATTTT

V gene: TRBV3-1
clone size: NA
D gene: NA
J gene: TRBJ1-1
CDR3 protein: CASRPPRAFF
CDR3 DNA: TGTGCCAGCCGCCCCCCCCGAGCTTTCTTT

V gene: TRBV7-9
clone size: many
D gene: TRBD2
J gene: TRBJ2-2
CDR3 protein: CASSSGRAPTGELFF
CDR3 DNA: TGTGCCAGCAGCTCCGGGAGGGCCCCCACCGGGGAGCTGTTTTTT

V gene: TRBV9
clone size: NA
D gene: TRBD1
J gene: TRBJ1-1
CDR3 protein: CASSPGTANTEAFF
CDR3 DNA: TGTGCCAGCAGCCCGGGGACAGCGAACACTGAAGCTTTCTTT

V gene: TRBV20-1
clone size: NA
D gene: NA
J gene: TRBJ1-1
CDR3 protein: CSARDATLNTEAFF
CDR3 DNA: TGCAGTGCTAGAGATGCTACGCTGAACACTGAAGCTTTCTTT

V gene: TRBV29-1
clone size: NA
D gene: TRBD2
J gene: TRBJ2-3
CDR3 protein: CSVGPSGSPTDAQYF
CDR3 DNA: TGCAGCGTTGGTCCTAGCGGGAGTCCCACAGATGCGCAGTATTTT

V gene: TRBV5-1
clone size: once
D gene: TRBD2
J gene: TRBJ2-3
CDR3 protein: CASSWTSGNHTDTQYF
CDR3 DNA: TGCGCCAGCAGCTGGACTAGCGGGAACCATACAGATACGCAGTATTTT

V gene: TRBV20-1
clone size: many
D gene: NA
J gene: TRBJ1-5
CDR3 protein: CSPPWQEFDQPQHF
CDR3 DNA: TGCAGTCCCCCATGGCAGGAATTTGATCAGCCCCAGCATTTT

V gene: TRBV6-5
clone size: NA
D gene: TRBD2
J gene: TRBJ2-2
CDR3 protein: CASSYGTKHAGELFF
CDR3 DNA: TGTGCCAGCAGTTACGGGACTAAACACGCCGGGGAGCTGTTTTTT

V gene: TRBV9
clone size: NA
D gene: NA
J gene: TRBJ1-1
CDR3 protein: CASSLPGALSPLPTAAFF
CDR3 DNA: TGTGCCAGCAGCTTACCCGGGGCCCTTAGCCCTTTGCCCACTGCCGCTTTCTTT

V gene: TRBV4-3
clone size: NA
D gene: NA
J gene: TRBJ1-2
CDR3 protein: CASSQDLGHNYGYTF
CDR3 DNA: TGCGCCAGCAGCCAAGATTTGGGACACAACTATGGCTACACCTTC

V gene: TRBV5-1
clone size: NA
D gene: NA
J gene: TRBJ1-1
CDR3 protein: CASSLAPMSTEAFF
CDR3 DNA: TGCGCCAGCAGCTTGGCCCCCATGAGCACTGAGGCTTTCTTT

V gene: TRBV28
clone size: few
D gene: TRBD1
J gene: TRBJ2-4
CDR3 protein: CASSFLDRSVTKNIQYF
CDR3 DNA: TGTGCCAGCAGTTTCCTGGACAGGTCCGTAACCAAAAACATTCAGTACTTC

V gene: TRBV24-1
clone size: many
D gene: NA
J gene: TRBJ2-1
CDR3 protein: CATSGKGQTNEQFF
CDR3 DNA: TGTGCCACCAGTGGTAAAGGACAGACCAATGAGCAGTTCTTC

V gene: TRBV12-3/TRBV12-4
clone size: NA
D gene: NA
J gene: TRBJ2-4
CDR3 protein: CASSTFPQFGENIQYF
CDR3 DNA: TGTGCCAGCAGCACCTTCCCCCAATTTGGGGAAAACATTCAGTACTTC

V gene: TRBV12-3/TRBV12-4
clone size: NA
D gene: TRBD1
J gene: TRBJ2-5
CDR3 protein: CASSFRQGPQETQYF
CDR3 DNA: TGTGCCAGCAGCTTTCGACAGGGACCCCAAGAGACCCAGTACTTC

V gene: TRBV6-2/TRBV6-3
clone size: few
D gene: TRBD1
J gene: TRBJ2-3
CDR3 protein: CASSAPGQSRTDTQYF
CDR3 DNA: TGTGCCAGCAGTGCCCCGGGACAGAGCCGCACAGATACGCAGTATTTT

V gene: TRBV5-1
clone size: many
D gene: TRBD2
J gene: TRBJ2-1
CDR3 protein: CASSPGLAGIDEQFF
CDR3 DNA: TGCGCCAGCAGCCCTGGACTAGCGGGAATCGATGAGCAGTTCTTC

V gene: TRBV12-3/TRBV12-4
clone size: NA
D gene: TRBD2
J gene: TRBJ2-6
CDR3 protein: CASRGRTSDYSGANVLTF
CDR3 DNA: TGTGCCAGCAGGGGACGGACTAGCGATTACTCTGGGGCCAACGTCCTGACTTTC

V gene: TRBV7-9
clone size: few
D gene: TRBD2
J gene: TRBJ2-1
CDR3 protein: CASSLGGTLTNEQFF
CDR3 DNA: TGTGCCAGCAGTCTCGGGGGGACCCTTACGAATGAGCAGTTCTTC

V gene: TRBV29-1
clone size: NA
D gene: NA
J gene: TRBJ2-3
CDR3 protein: CSVEGHISGTDTQYF
CDR3 DNA: TGCAGCGTTGAGGGCCATATCTCGGGCACAGATACGCAGTATTTT

V gene: TRBV10-3
clone size: NA
D gene: TRBD2
J gene: TRBJ2-5
CDR3 protein: CAISDGTSQETQYF
CDR3 DNA: TGTGCCATCAGTGACGGGACTAGCCAAGAGACCCAGTACTTC

V gene: TRBV5-6
clone size: many
D gene: NA
J gene: TRBJ2-3
CDR3 protein: CASSFQDPDTQYF
CDR3 DNA: TGTGCCAGCAGCTTCCAGGATCCAGATACGCAGTATTTT

V gene: TRBV7-9
clone size: few
D gene: NA
J gene: TRBJ1-2
CDR3 protein: CASSLRDLGPNYGYTF
CDR3 DNA: TGTGCCAGCAGCTTGAGGGACTTAGGGCCTAACTATGGCTACACCTTC

V gene: TRBV7-9
clone size: many
D gene: TRBD1
J gene: TRBJ2-1
CDR3 protein: CASSSRDRGNNEQFF
CDR3 DNA: TGTGCCAGCAGCTCCCGGGACAGGGGAAACAATGAGCAGTTCTTC

V gene: TRBV4-3
clone size: few
D gene: NA
J gene: TRBJ1-2
CDR3 protein: CASSQEPQGLDGYTF
CDR3 DNA: TGCGCCAGCAGCCAAGAGCCCCAGGGGCTGGATGGCTACACCTTC

V gene: TRBV6-6
clone size: many
D gene: TRBD1
J gene: TRBJ2-7
CDR3 protein: CAIGTGGSYEQYF
CDR3 DNA: TGTGCCATCGGGACAGGGGGCTCCTACGAGCAGTACTTC

V gene: TRBV5-6
clone size: many
D gene: TRBD1
J gene: TRBJ2-4
CDR3 protein: CASSSETGGNIQYF
CDR3 DNA: TGTGCCAGCAGCTCCGAGACAGGGGGAAACATTCAGTACTTC

V gene: TRBV20-1
clone size: NA
D gene: TRBD2
J gene: TRBJ2-7
CDR3 protein: CSAREGLAGVPEQYF
CDR3 DNA: TGCAGTGCTAGGGAAGGACTAGCGGGAGTGCCCGAGCAGTACTTC

V gene: TRBV28
clone size: NA
D gene: TRBD1
J gene: TRBJ1-2
CDR3 protein: CASRRLDRGNGYTF
CDR3 DNA: TGTGCCAGCAGGAGGCTGGACAGGGGGAATGGCTACACCTTC

V gene: TRBV4-3
clone size: many
D gene: NA
J gene: TRBJ2-5
CDR3 protein: CASSQDVAGDLETQYF
CDR3 DNA: TGCGCCAGCAGCCAAGATGTCGCAGGGGATCTCGAGACCCAGTACTTC

V gene: TRBV10-2
clone size: many
D gene: TRBD1
J gene: TRBJ1-1
CDR3 protein: CASRAGTGDTEAFF
CDR3 DNA: TGCGCCAGCAGGGCCGGGACAGGGGACACTGAAGCTTTCTTT

V gene: TRBV18
clone size: NA
D gene: TRBD1
J gene: TRBJ2-7
CDR3 protein: CASSLTGQGYEQHF
CDR3 DNA: TGTGCCAGCTCACTAACGGGACAGGGCTACGAGCAGCACTTC

V gene: TRBV9
clone size: many
D gene: NA
J gene: TRBJ2-6
CDR3 protein: CASSVGGSGANVLTF
CDR3 DNA: TGTGCCAGCAGCGTAGGCGGCTCTGGGGCCAACGTCCTGACTTTC

V gene: TRBV5-1
clone size: NA
D gene: TRBD1
J gene: TRBJ1-1
CDR3 protein: CASSLGTGPEAFF
CDR3 DNA: TGCGCCAGCAGCTTGGGGACAGGGCCTGAAGCTTTCTTT

V gene: TRBV24-1
clone size: NA
D gene: TRBD1
J gene: TRBJ2-3
CDR3 protein: CATSDDREYGDTQYF
CDR3 DNA: TGTGCCACCAGTGATGACAGGGAATATGGAGATACGCAGTATTTT